This is a list of T cell receptor beta chains from one sample in a study of blood T cells in healthy people across ages. Using its own MiXCR run on the 5' RACE reads, TCRdb lists one record per CDR3 protein. In the table there are around 1.5 million distinct CDR3 sequences, about 32% of which are singletons. Input material: blood. These receptor sequences come from a woman aged 25-40 years in good health. The CDR3 runs from the conserved cysteine through the conserved F or W. The order of the fields is D gene, clone size, V gene, J gene, CDR3 DNA, CDR3 protein. A D gene is named only where the DNA matches it firmly. Where a row states a size, it is once, few, many or the class of an expanded clone; other rows omit it.

>.|.|TRBV29-1|TRBJ2-1
TGCAGCGTTGAAGAGCGGCAGATCTACAATGAGCAGTTCTTC
CSVEERQIYNEQFF
>TRBD2|few|TRBV20-1|TRBJ2-3
TGCAGTGCTAGGCCTAGCGGGAGGGTTCTCACAGATACGCAGTATTTT
CSARPSGRVLTDTQYF
>.|.|TRBV11-2|TRBJ2-3
TGTGCCAGCAGCTTAGTTAGGTCCAGGGCGCAGTATTTT
CASSLVRSRAQYF
>TRBD2|few|TRBV4-1|TRBJ2-1
TGCGCCAGCAGCCACGCTCCTCTAGCGGGCGGGAAGAACAATGAGCAGTTCTTC
CASSHAPLAGGKNNEQFF
>.|.|TRBV20-1|TRBJ2-7
TGCAGTGCTAGAGATCCAAACCGGCTCGTCGCCTACGAGCAGTACTTC
CSARDPNRLVAYEQYF
>.|.|TRBV5-1|TRBJ2-5
TGCGCCAGCAGTGAAGGGGCAGGCCCACAAGGGACCCAGTACTTC
CASSEGAGPQGTQYF
>TRBD2|once|TRBV7-3|TRBJ2-1
TGTGCCAGCAGCTTAAGGATGAGCGGGAGTATCAATGAGCAGTTCTTC
CASSLRMSGSINEQFF
>.|.|TRBV12-3/TRBV12-4|TRBJ2-3
TGTGCCAGCAGTTTCTCGCGCGATCAGGATACGCAGTATTTT
CASSFSRDQDTQYF
>TRBD2|once|TRBV7-3|TRBJ2-1
TGTGCCAGCAGCTTGACTGAGGGAGGGCCTGATGAGCAGTTCTTC
CASSLTEGGPDEQFF
>.|few|TRBV6-2/TRBV6-3|TRBJ2-7
TGTGCCAGCGGAACTTGGGGGCCTAACAGGCCCTACGAGCAGTACTTC
CASGTWGPNRPYEQYF
>TRBD1|.|TRBV10-3|TRBJ2-6
TGTGCCATCAGTGACTTGACAGGGAGAGGCGCTGGGGCCAACGTCCTGACTTTC
CAISDLTGRGAGANVLTF
>TRBD2|.|TRBV14|TRBJ2-1
TGTGCCAGCAGCCAAGAATGGCTAGCGGGAACCATCTCCTACAATGAGCAGTTCTTC
CASSQEWLAGTISYNEQFF
>.|.|TRBV11-2|TRBJ2-1
TGTGCCAGCAGCCCCCTCGTGGGGGCGGGCTCCTACAATGAGCAGTTCTTC
CASSPLVGAGSYNEQFF
>.|few|TRBV5-6|TRBJ2-3
TGTGCCAGCAGCTTGATCGGGCGCACAGATACGCAGTATTTT
CASSLIGRTDTQYF
>.|.|TRBV29-1|TRBJ1-2
TGCAGCGTTGAAGATTGGGGCTATGGCTACACCTTC
CSVEDWGYGYTF
>TRBD1|.|TRBV5-1|TRBJ2-7
TGCGCCAGCAGCCCTCCGGGACAGTGGGGCGAGCAGTACTTC
CASSPPGQWGEQYF
>TRBD1|.|TRBV7-9|TRBJ1-2
TGTGCCAGCAGCTTAGGGGGGACAGGGGGTAAAAGCTATGGCTACACCTTC
CASSLGGTGGKSYGYTF
>.|.|TRBV12-3/TRBV12-4|TRBJ2-1
TGTGCCAGCGGCCTAGCGCCCAATGAGCAGTTCTTC
CASGLAPNEQFF
>TRBD2|few|TRBV6-4|TRBJ2-7
TGTGCCAGCAACGATTCTAGCGGACCTACCTACGAGCAGTACTTC
CASNDSSGPTYEQYF
>.|few|TRBV6-1|TRBJ1-1
TGTGCCAGCAGTGAAGGTCAGGACACTGAAGCTTTCTTT
CASSEGQDTEAFF
>.|few|TRBV7-2|TRBJ1-1
TGTGCCAGCAGCTTAGCGCTGTTTATGATGGAGAACACTGAAGCTTTCTTT
CASSLALFMMENTEAFF
>.|.|TRBV20-1|TRBJ1-1
TGCAGTGCCCGCGAATATACGGGTGTAGCTTTCTTT
CSAREYTGVAFF
>TRBD2|.|TRBV20-1|TRBJ2-7
TGCAGTGCTAGCGGGAGGGCCAATTACGAGCAGTACTTC
CSASGRANYEQYF
>.|.|TRBV3-1|TRBJ2-6
TGTGCCAGCAGCCACCAAACACCGTCAGTCTCTGGGGCCAACGTCCTGACTTTC
CASSHQTPSVSGANVLTF
>.|.|TRBV9|TRBJ2-2
TGTGCCAGCAGGGACCCGGGGGCCGGGGCGCTGTTTTTT
CASRDPGAGALFF
>.|.|TRBV12-3/TRBV12-4|TRBJ2-3
TGTGCCAGCAGTCCTCGACAGATACACACAGATACGCAGTATTTT
CASSPRQIHTDTQYF
>.|.|TRBV9|TRBJ2-3
TGTGCCAGCAGCGTAGACAGTCCTAGCACAAATACGCAGTATTTT
CASSVDSPSTNTQYF
>TRBD1|.|TRBV7-9|TRBJ2-6
TGTGCCGGCAGCGCCCGGGACAGGGCCTCTGGGGCCAACGTCCTGACTTTC
CAGSARDRASGANVLTF
>.|.|TRBV29-1|TRBJ2-1
TGCGGCGTTGATATACAGGGTCACAATGAGCAGTTCTTC
CGVDIQGHNEQFF
>.|.|TRBV2|TRBJ2-7
TGTGCCAGCTACGGGGGAGAGCAGTACTTC
CASYGGEQYF
>.|.|TRBV2|TRBJ2-7
TGTGCCAGCGAGTTGGCCAACCAACCGGGCGAGCAGTACTTC
CASELANQPGEQYF
>.|.|TRBV20-1|TRBJ2-3
TGCAGTGCTAGAGTCCCAGGCCGTAGCACAGATACGCAGTATTTT
CSARVPGRSTDTQYF
>.|.|TRBV7-7|TRBJ1-5
TGTGCCAGCAGCTTGATGACAGCCCGGGGTCGGCCCCAGCATTTT
CASSLMTARGRPQHF
>.|.|TRBV4-1|TRBJ2-5
TGCGCCAGCAGCCAAGAAGTTCCGGGACTGGAGACCCAGTACTTC
CASSQEVPGLETQYF
>.|many|TRBV4-2|TRBJ1-2
TGTGCCAGCAGCCAAGAGAACCAAGGTCGGACTAACTATGGCTACACCTTC
CASSQENQGRTNYGYTF
>.|many|TRBV2|TRBJ2-7
TGTGCCAGCACTTCCGACGGAGCCAACGAGCAGTACTTC
CASTSDGANEQYF
>.|.|TRBV7-9|TRBJ2-1
TGTGCCAGCAGCTCGGAGCACCAGAGACACAATGAGCAGTTCTTC
CASSSEHQRHNEQFF
>TRBD1|many|TRBV5-1|TRBJ2-7
TGCGCCAGCAGCTGGGACAGGGGGACCTACGAGCAGTACTTC
CASSWDRGTYEQYF
>TRBD1|.|TRBV20-1|TRBJ1-5
TGCAGTGCGCCTCCGGGACAGGGGGCCGGACAGCCCCAGCATTTT
CSAPPGQGAGQPQHF
>TRBD2|once|TRBV9|TRBJ2-1
TGTGCCAGCAGCGTAGAGGGACTAGCAAGCAATGAGCAGTTCTTC
CASSVEGLASNEQFF
>.|.|TRBV18|TRBJ1-2
TGTGCCAGCTCACCAGCTTCGGGACGGACATATGGCTACACCTTC
CASSPASGRTYGYTF
>.|.|TRBV4-1|TRBJ2-7
TGCGCCAGCAGCCAAGATCGAGTTAGCTTTGGCGAGCAGTACTTC
CASSQDRVSFGEQYF
>TRBD1|many|TRBV7-2|TRBJ2-3
TGTGCCAGCAGCGAGGGTGGACAGGGTCTCACAGATACGCAGTATTTT
CASSEGGQGLTDTQYF
>.|.|TRBV16|TRBJ2-7
TGTGCCAGCAGCCAATCGTTTGCCGGATCCCCTTTCGAGAACGAGCAGTACTTC
CASSQSFAGSPFENEQYF
>.|few|TRBV27|TRBJ2-6
TGTGCCAGCAGTTCACAGGTACCACTCTCTGGGGCCAACGTCCTGACTTTC
CASSSQVPLSGANVLTF
>.|few|TRBV20-1|TRBJ2-7
TGCAGTGCCGACAAAGGGGCGGAAGAGCAGTACTTC
CSADKGAEEQYF
>TRBD1|.|TRBV4-2|TRBJ1-5
TGTGCCAGCAGCCAAGACCCGGGACAGGAGAATCAGCCCCAGCATTTT
CASSQDPGQENQPQHF
>.|.|TRBV9|TRBJ2-1
TGTGCCAGCAGCGTGTACGAGTGGAACAATGAGCAGTTCTTC
CASSVYEWNNEQFF
>TRBD1|.|TRBV4-1|TRBJ1-2
TGCGCCAGCAGCCTCCGGACAGGGGGAAGTGGCTACACCTTC
CASSLRTGGSGYTF
>.|.|TRBV7-9|TRBJ1-2
TGTGCCGGCAGCCCCGGACCTTTGGGCTACACCTTC
CAGSPGPLGYTF
>.|few|TRBV25-1|TRBJ1-6
TGTGCCAGCAGGGAGGACGGTTATAATTCACCCCTCCACTTT
CASREDGYNSPLHF
>.|.|TRBV5-4|TRBJ2-3
TGTGCCAGCAGCTTGGCAGGGAACACACGAGATACGCAGTATTTT
CASSLAGNTRDTQYF
>TRBD2|many|TRBV12-3/TRBV12-4|TRBJ2-3
TGTGCCAGCACAACCCGGGACTATCGGGAGAAGGGGATCACAGATACGCAGTATTTT
CASTTRDYREKGITDTQYF
>.|many|TRBV27|TRBJ2-7
TGTGCCAGCAGTTTAGGACTGGGGGTTTACGAGCAGTACTTC
CASSLGLGVYEQYF
>TRBD1|few|TRBV7-2|TRBJ2-1
TGTGCCAGCAGCTCCACCCGGGACAGATTTTACAATGAGCAGTTCTTC
CASSSTRDRFYNEQFF
>TRBD1|few|TRBV20-1|TRBJ1-2
TGCAGTGCTCCTCGATGGGATACAGGGGTCAGGGGCCATAACTATGGCTACACCTTC
CSAPRWDTGVRGHNYGYTF
>.|.|TRBV12-5|TRBJ2-3
TGTGCTAGTGGTTTTAACACAGATACGCAGTATTTT
CASGFNTDTQYF